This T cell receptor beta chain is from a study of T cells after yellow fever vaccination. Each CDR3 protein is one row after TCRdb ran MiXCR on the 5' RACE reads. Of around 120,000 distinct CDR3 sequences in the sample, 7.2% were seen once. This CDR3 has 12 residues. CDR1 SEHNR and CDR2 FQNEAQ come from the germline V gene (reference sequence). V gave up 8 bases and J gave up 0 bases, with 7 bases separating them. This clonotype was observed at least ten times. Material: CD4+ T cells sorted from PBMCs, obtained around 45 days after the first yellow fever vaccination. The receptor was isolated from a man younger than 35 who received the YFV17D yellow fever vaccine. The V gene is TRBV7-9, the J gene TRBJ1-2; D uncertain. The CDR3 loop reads CASQASNYGYTF. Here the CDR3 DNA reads TGTGCCAGCCAGGCTTCTAACTATGGCTACACCTTC. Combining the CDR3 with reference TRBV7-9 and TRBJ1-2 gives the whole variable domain DTGVSQNPRHKITKRGQNVTFRCDPISEHNRLYWYRQTLGQGPEFLTYFQNEAQLEKSRLLSDRFSAERPKGSFSTLEIQRTEQGDSAMYLCASQASNYGYTFGSGTRLTVV.